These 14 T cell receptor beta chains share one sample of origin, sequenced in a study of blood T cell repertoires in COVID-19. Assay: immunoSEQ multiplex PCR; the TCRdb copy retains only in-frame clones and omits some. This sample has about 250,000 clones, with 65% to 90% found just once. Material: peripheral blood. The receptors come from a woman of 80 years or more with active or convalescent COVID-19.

The CDR3 coding sequence is TGTGCCTGGAGGGCAAACGGGTGGGACACTGAAGCTTTCTTT. Translating it yields CAWRANGWDTEAFF. This chain uses TRBV30 with TRBJ1-1; D call uncertain. The CDR3 has 14 amino acids. Germline CDR1 and CDR2: GTSNPN and SVGIG (reference sequence). Trimming took 3 bases from V and 3 from J, leaving 14 bases between them.

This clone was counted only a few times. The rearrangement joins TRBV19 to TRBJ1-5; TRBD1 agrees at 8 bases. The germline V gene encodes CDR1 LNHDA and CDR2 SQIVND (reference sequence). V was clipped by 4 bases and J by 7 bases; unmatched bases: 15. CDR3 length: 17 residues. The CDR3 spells CASSKGPRTGSWQPQHF. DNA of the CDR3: TGTGCCAGTAGTAAAGGCCCTCGGACAGGGTCATGGCAGCCCCAGCATTTT.

The CDR3 DNA is TGTGCCAGCAGCCCGACAGGGGGCCTTGGCAATGAGCAGTTCTTC. This encodes CASSPTGGLGNEQFF. The V call is TRBV7-9, the J call TRBJ2-1; 10 bases match TRBD1. This CDR3 is built from 15 residues. Germline V gene lookup returns CDR1 SEHNR and CDR2 FQNEAQ (reference sequence). The V gene end was trimmed by 5 bases and the J gene end by 6 bases; junction bases not matched to a gene: 7. The full variable domain, in which reference TRBV7-9 and TRBJ2-1 provide the parts outside the CDR3, is DTGVSQNPRHKITKRGQNVTFRCDPISEHNRLYWYRQTLGQGPEFLTYFQNEAQLEKSRLLSDRFSAERPKGSFSTLEIQRTEQGDSAMYLCASSPTGGLGNEQFFGPGTRLTVL.

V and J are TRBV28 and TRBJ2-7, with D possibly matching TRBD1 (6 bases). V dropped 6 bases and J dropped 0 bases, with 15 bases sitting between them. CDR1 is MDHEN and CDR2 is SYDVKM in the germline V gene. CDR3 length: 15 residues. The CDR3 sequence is CASRDRTAYSYEQYF. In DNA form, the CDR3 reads TGTGCCAGCAGAGATAGGACAGCTTACTCCTACGAGCAGTACTTC.

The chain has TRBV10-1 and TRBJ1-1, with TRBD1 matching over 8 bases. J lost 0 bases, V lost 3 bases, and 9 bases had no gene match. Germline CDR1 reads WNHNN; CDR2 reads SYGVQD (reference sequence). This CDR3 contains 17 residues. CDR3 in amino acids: CASSDRPGGLMNTEAFF. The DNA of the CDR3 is TGCGCCAGCAGTGACCGACCAGGGGGCCTAATGAACACTGAAGCTTTCTTT.

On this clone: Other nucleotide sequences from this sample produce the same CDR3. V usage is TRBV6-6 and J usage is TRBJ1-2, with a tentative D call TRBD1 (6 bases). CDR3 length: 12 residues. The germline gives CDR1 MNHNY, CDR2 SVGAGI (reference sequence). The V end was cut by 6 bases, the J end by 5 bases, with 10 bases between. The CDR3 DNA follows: TGTGCCAGCAGCGAAGGACAGTATGGCTACACCTTC. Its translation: CASSEGQYGYTF.

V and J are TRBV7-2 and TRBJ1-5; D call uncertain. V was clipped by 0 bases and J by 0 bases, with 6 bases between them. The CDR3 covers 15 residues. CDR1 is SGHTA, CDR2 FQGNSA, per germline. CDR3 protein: CASSLAWASNQPQHF. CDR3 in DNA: TGTGCCAGCAGCTTAGCGTGGGCTAGCAATCAGCCCCAGCATTTT.

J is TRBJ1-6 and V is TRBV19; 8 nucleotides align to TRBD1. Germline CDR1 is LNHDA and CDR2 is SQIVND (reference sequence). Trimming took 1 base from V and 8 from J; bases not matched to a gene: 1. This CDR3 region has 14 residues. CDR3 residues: CASSIAGGDSPLHF. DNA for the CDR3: TGTGCCAGTAGTATAGCAGGGGGCGATTCACCCCTCCACTTT.

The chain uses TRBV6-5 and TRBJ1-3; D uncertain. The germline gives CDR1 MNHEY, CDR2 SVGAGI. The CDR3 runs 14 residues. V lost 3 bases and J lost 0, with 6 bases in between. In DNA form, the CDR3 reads TGTGCCAGCAGTTATGACACCTCTGGAAACACCATATATTTT. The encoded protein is CASSYDTSGNTIYF.

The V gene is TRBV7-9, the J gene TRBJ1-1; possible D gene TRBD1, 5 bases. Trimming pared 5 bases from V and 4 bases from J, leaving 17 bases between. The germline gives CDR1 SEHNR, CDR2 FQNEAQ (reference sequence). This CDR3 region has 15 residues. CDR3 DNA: TGTGCCAGCAGCCTCGGGGGAGGGAAGGGCACTGAAGCTTTCTTT. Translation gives CASSLGGGKGTEAFF.

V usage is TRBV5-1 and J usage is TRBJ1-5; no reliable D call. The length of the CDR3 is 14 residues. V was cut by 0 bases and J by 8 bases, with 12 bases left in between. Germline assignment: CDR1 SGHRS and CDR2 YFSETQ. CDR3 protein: CASSLGAGKEPQHF. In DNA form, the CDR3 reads TGCGCCAGCAGCTTGGGGGCAGGTAAGGAGCCCCAGCATTTT.

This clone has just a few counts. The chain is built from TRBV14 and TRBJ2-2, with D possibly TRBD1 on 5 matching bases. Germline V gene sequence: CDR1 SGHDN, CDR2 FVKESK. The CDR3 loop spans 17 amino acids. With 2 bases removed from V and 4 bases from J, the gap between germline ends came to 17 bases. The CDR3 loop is CASSQLRHPRGTGELFF. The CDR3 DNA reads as TGTGCCAGCAGCCAACTAAGACACCCAAGGGGCACCGGGGAGCTGTTTTTT.

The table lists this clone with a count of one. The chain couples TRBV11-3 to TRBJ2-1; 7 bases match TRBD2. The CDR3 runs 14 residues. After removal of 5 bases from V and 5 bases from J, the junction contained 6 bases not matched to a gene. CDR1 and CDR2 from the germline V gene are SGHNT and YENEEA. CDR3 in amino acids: CASSLSGSNNEQFF. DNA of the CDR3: TGTGCCAGCAGCCTTAGCGGGTCCAACAATGAGCAGTTCTTC.

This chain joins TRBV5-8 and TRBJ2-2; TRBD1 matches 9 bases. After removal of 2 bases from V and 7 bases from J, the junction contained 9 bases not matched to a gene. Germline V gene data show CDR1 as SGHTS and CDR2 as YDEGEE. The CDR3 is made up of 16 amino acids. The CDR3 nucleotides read TGTGCCAGCAGCTTTGTGTGGGGACAGGGTAACGGGGAGCTGTTTTTT. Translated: CASSFVWGQGNGELFF.